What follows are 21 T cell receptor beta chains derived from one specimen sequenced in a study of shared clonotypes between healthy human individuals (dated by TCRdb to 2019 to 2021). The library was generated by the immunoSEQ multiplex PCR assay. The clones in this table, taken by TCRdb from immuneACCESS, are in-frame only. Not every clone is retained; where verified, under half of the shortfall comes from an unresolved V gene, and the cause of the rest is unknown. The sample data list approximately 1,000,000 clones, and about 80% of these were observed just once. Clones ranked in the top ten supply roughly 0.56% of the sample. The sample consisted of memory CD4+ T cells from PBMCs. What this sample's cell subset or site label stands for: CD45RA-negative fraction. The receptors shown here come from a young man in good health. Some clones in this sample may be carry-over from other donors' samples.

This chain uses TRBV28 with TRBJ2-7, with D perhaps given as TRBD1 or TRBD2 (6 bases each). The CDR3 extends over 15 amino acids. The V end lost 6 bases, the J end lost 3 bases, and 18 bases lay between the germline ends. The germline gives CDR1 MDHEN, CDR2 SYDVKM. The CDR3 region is CASSSPGEVHYEQYF. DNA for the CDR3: TGTGCCAGCAGCTCTCCAGGGGAGGTCCACTACGAGCAGTACTTC.

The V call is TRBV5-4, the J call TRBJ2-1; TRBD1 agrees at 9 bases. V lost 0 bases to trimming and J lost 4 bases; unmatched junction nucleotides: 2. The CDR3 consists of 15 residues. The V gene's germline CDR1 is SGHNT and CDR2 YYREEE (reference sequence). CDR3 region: CASSLAGTGYNEQFF. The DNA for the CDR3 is TGTGCCAGCAGCTTGGCGGGGACAGGGTACAATGAGCAGTTCTTC.

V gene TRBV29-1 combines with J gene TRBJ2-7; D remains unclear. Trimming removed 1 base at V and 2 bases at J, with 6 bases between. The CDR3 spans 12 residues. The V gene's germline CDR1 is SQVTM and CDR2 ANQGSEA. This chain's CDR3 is CSVEGAPYEQYF. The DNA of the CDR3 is TGCAGCGTTGAAGGGGCGCCCTACGAGCAGTACTTC.

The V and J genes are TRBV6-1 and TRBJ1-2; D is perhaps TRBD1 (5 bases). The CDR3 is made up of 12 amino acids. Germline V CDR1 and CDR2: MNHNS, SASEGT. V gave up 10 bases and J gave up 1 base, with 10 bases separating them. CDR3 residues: CATTTDNYGYTF. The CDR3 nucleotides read TGTGCCACCACGACAGATAACTATGGCTACACCTTC.

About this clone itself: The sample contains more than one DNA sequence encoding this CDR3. In nucleotides, the CDR3 is TGTGCCAGCAGCGTAGATGGGTACAATGAGCAGTTCTTC. Amino acid sequence: CASSVDGYNEQFF. V and J are TRBV9 and TRBJ2-1; unclear D gene. Trimming removed 0 bases at V and 4 bases at J, with 5 bases between. The CDR3 loop spans 13 amino acids. Per germline, CDR1 SGDLS and CDR2 YYNGEE.

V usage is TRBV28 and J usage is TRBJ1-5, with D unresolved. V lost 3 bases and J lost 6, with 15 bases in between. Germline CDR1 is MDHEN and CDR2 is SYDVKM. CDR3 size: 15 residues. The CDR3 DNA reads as TGTGCCAGCAGTTTGGGTCTGGGAACGGCTCAGCCCCAGCATTTT. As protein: CASSLGLGTAQPQHF.

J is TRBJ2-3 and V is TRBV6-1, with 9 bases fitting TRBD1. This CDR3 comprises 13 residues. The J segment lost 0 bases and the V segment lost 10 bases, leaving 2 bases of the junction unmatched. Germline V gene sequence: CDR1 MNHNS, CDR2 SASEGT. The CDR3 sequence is CATGTGSTDTQYF. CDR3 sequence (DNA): TGTGCCACCGGGACAGGGAGCACAGATACGCAGTATTTT.

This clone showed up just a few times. The CDR3 DNA sequence: TGTGCCAGCAGCTTAGCGGCCGCGGGGCAGAACACCGGGGAGCTGTTTTTT. This codes for CASSLAAAGQNTGELFF. The chain combines TRBV7-8 with TRBJ2-2; tentatively, D is TRBD2 (6 bases). V was clipped by 0 bases and J by 1 base, with 12 bases between them. The CDR3 sequence is 17 residues long. Germline-derived CDR1 and CDR2 are SGHVS and FQNEAQ.

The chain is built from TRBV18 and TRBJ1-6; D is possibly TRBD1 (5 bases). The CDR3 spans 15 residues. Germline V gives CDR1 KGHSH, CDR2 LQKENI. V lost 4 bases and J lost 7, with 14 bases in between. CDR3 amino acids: CASSQGRGNNSPLHF. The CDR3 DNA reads TGTGCCAGCTCACAGGGGCGGGGGAACAATTCACCCCTCCACTTT.

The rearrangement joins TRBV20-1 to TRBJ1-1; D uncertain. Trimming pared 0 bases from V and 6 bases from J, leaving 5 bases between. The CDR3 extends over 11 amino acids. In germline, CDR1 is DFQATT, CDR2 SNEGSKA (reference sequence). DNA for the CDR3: TGCAGTGCTAGAGATCCCCCTGAAGCTTTCTTT. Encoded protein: CSARDPPEAFF.

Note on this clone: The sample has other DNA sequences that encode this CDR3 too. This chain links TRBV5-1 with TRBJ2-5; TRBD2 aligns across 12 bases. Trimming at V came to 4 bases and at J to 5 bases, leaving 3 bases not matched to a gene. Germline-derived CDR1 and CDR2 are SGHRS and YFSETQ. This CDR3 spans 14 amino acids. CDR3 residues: CASSGGTSGETQYF. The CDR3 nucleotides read TGCGCCAGCAGCGGAGGGACTAGCGGGGAGACCCAGTACTTC.

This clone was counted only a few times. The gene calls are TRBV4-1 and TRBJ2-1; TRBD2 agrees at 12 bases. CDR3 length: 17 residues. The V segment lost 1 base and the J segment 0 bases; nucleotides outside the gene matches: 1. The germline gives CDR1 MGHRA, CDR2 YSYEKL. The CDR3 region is CASSQGTSGTSYNEQFF. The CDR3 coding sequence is TGCGCCAGCAGCCAAGGGACTAGCGGGACCTCCTACAATGAGCAGTTCTTC.

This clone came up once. The CDR3 DNA reads TGTGCCAGCAGCGAGGGACCGGCGTGGGAGCAGTACTTC. This translates into CASSEGPAWEQYF. V is TRBV7-9 and J is TRBJ2-7; perhaps D is TRBD1 or TRBD2 (5 bases each). Per germline, CDR1 SEHNR and CDR2 FQNEAQ (reference sequence). This CDR3 has 13 amino acids. Deletions cut 5 bases from V and 7 bases from J, with 15 bases between.

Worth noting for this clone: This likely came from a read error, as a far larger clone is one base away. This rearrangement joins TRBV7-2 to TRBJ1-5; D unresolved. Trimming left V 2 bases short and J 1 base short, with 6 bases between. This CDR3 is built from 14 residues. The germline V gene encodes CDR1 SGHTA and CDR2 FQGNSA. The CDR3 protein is CASSLRDSNQPQHF. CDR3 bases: TGTGCCAGCAGCTTACGAGACAGCAATCAGCCCCAGCATTTT. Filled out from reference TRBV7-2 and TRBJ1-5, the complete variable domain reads GAGVSQSPSNKVTEKGKDVELRCDPISGHTALYWYRQSLGQGLEFLIYFQGNSAPDKSGLPSDRFSAERTGGSVSTLTIQRTQQEDSAVYLCASSLRDSNQPQHFGDGTRLSIL.

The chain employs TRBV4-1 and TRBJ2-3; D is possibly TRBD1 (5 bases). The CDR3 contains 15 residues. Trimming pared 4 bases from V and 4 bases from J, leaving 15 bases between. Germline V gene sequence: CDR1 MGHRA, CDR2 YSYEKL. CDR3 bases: TGCGCCAGCAGCCCCTGGACAAGGGGCGCAGATACGCAGTATTTT. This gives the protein CASSPWTRGADTQYF.

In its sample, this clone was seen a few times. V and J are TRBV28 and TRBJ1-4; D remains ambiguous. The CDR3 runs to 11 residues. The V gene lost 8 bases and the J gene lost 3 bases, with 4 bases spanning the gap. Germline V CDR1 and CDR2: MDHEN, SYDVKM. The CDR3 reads CASWSNEKLFF. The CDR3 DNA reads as TGTGCCAGCTGGTCTAATGAAAAACTGTTTTTT.

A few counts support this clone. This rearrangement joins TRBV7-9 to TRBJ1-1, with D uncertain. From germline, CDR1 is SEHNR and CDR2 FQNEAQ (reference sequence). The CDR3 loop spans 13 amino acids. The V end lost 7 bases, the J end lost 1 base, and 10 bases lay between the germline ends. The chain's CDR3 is CASKGTQNTEAFF. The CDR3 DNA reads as TGTGCCAGCAAAGGTACCCAGAACACTGAAGCTTTCTTT.

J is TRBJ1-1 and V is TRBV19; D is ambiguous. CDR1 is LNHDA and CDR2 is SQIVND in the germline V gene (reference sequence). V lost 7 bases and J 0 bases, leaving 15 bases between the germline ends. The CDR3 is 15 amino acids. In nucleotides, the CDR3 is TGTGCCAGTAACCCCGCGACGGCTATGAACACTGAAGCTTTCTTT. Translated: CASNPATAMNTEAFF.

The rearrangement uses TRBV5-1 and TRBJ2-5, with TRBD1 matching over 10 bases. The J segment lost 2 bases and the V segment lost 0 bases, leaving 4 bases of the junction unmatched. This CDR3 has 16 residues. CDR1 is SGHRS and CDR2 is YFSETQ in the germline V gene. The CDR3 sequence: CASSLVGTGDQETQYF. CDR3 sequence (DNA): TGCGCCAGCAGCTTGGTTGGGACAGGGGATCAAGAGACCCAGTACTTC.

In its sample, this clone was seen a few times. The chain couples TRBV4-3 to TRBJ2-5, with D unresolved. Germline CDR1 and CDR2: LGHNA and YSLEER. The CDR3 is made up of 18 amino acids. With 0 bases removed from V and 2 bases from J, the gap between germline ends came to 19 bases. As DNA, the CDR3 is TGCGCCAGCAGCCAAGATCTTGGGTCAGCAATTAGACAAGAGACCCAGTACTTC. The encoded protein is CASSQDLGSAIRQETQYF.

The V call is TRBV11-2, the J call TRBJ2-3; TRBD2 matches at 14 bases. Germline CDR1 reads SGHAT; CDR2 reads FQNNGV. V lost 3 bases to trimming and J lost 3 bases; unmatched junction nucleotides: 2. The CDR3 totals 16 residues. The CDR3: CASSFRTSGRTDTQYF. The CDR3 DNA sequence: TGTGCCAGCAGCTTCAGGACTAGCGGGAGGACAGATACGCAGTATTTT. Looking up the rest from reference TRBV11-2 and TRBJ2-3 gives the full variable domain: EAGVAQSPRYKIIEKRQSVAFWCNPISGHATLYWYQQILGQGPKLLIQFQNNGVVDDSQLPKDRFSAERLKGVDSTLKIQPAKLEDSAVYLCASSFRTSGRTDTQYFGPGTRLTVL.